Listed below are T cell receptor beta chains from one sample, sequenced in a study of shared clonotypes between healthy human individuals. Clones were read by immunoSEQ multiplex PCR, and TCRdb kept only the in-frame ones, dropping some. The repertoire holds about 2.2 million clones, with just over 90% as singletons. Specimen: naive CD8+ T cells from PBMCs. Receptor source: a man between 18 and 35 years old in good health. Some clones in this sample may be carry-over from other donors' samples. Both conserved end residues are part of each CDR3. The D gene is left open where the match is weak. Size values are once, few and many counts, or a class for expanded clones, and some rows have none.

-	-	TRBV7-9	TRBJ2-7	CASSLVVLDEQYF	TGTGCCAGCAGCTTAGTGGTACTCGACGAGCAGTACTTC
TRBD2	-	TRBV9	TRBJ2-7	CASSPGTSFWEQYF	TGTGCCAGCAGCCCCGGGACTAGTTTTTGGGAGCAGTACTTC
-	-	TRBV30	TRBJ1-2	CAWTLGDGYTF	TGTGCCTGGACTTTGGGGGATGGCTACACCTTC
TRBD2	-	TRBV10-2	TRBJ2-7	CASSATSGRTYEQYF	TGCGCCAGCAGTGCAACTAGCGGGCGGACCTACGAGCAGTACTTC
-	-	TRBV7-5	TRBJ1-5	CVRSLEGVGQPQHF	TGTGTCAGAAGCTTAGAGGGGGTAGGTCAGCCCCAGCATTTT
-	-	TRBV9	TRBJ2-7	CASSPEAGRSYEQYF	TGTGCCAGCAGCCCCGAGGCAGGCCGCTCCTACGAGCAGTACTTC
-	-	TRBV29-1	TRBJ1-2	CSVEEPNRVGFGYTF	TGCAGCGTTGAAGAACCCAACAGGGTGGGCTTTGGCTACACCTTC
TRBD1	once	TRBV6-5	TRBJ1-1	CASSYLGQGDTEAFF	TGTGCCAGCAGTTACTTGGGACAGGGAGACACTGAAGCTTTCTTT
TRBD2	-	TRBV9	TRBJ2-1	CASSSSGRGYNEQFF	TGTGCCAGCAGTTCTAGCGGGAGAGGCTACAATGAGCAGTTCTTC
TRBD2	-	TRBV6-5	TRBJ2-7	CASKISGRVFYEQYF	TGTGCCAGTAAAATTAGCGGGAGGGTTTTCTACGAGCAGTACTTC
TRBD1	-	TRBV11-2	TRBJ2-3	CASSSRTGEDTDTQYF	TGTGCCAGCAGCTCAAGGACAGGAGAAGACACAGATACGCAGTATTTT
-	-	TRBV7-9	TRBJ2-7	CASSFGGIFGEQYF	TGTGCCAGCAGCTTTGGGGGAATATTCGGCGAGCAGTACTTC
-	-	TRBV28	TRBJ2-7	CASSLALGTEQYF	TGTGCCAGCAGTTTAGCCCTGGGGACCGAGCAGTACTTC
-	-	TRBV6-5	TRBJ2-1	CASSYSAGYEQFF	TGTGCCAGCAGTTACAGTGCGGGCTATGAGCAGTTCTTC
-	-	TRBV27	TRBJ2-7	CASSARQGSYEQYF	TGTGCCAGCAGTGCCAGACAAGGATCCTACGAGCAGTACTTC
TRBD2	-	TRBV9	TRBJ2-1	CASSARGVEQFF	TGTGCCAGCAGCGCCCGGGGGGTTGAGCAGTTCTTC
TRBD1	-	TRBV5-4	TRBJ1-6	CASSLGTVNSPLHF	TGTGCCAGCAGCTTAGGGACAGTTAATTCACCCCTCCACTTT
-	-	TRBV28	TRBJ2-3	CASRVLGGSDTQYF	TGTGCCAGCAGGGTCCTGGGGGGCTCGGATACGCAGTATTTT
TRBD2	-	TRBV27	TRBJ2-2	CASSFSGTSGRATGELFF	TGTGCCAGCAGTTTTTCCGGGACTAGCGGGAGGGCTACCGGGGAGCTGTTTTTT
TRBD2	-	TRBV27	TRBJ2-7	CASSFTGGSYEQYF	TGTGCCAGCAGTTTTACGGGGGGATCCTACGAGCAGTACTTC
-	-	TRBV28	TRBJ2-3	CASRLPPADTQYF	TGTGCCAGCAGGCTACCCCCCGCAGATACGCAGTATTTT
TRBD2	-	TRBV29-1	TRBJ2-7	CSVDASGSVDEQYF	TGCAGCGTTGATGCTAGCGGGAGCGTCGACGAGCAGTACTTC